This T cell receptor (beta chain) was sequenced in a study of cytomegalovirus exposure and HLA in healthy donors. Vbeta (60) and Jbeta (13) primers were used in the PCR. Repertoires were generated with immunoSEQ multiplex PCR, while TCRdb's copy carries only in-frame clones and drops some. Of over 150,000 clones listed, around 65% are singletons. This CDR3 is 15 amino acids long. V was pared by 6 bases and J by 9 bases, with 16 bases of the junction left unmatched. Looked up from germline, CDR1 is MDHEN and CDR2 is SYDVKM. The V and J genes are TRBV28 and TRBJ1-1; TRBD1 agrees at 7 bases. The source of this sequence is a middle-aged woman in good health and CMV-seropositive. The material sequenced was PBMCs. CDR3: CASRPHSTGKEKAFF. CDR3 bases: TGTGCCAGCAGACCCCACTCGACAGGGAAGGAGAAAGCTTTCTTT.